This T cell receptor (beta chain) is from a study of immune characterization of retroperitoneal liposarcoma. A word on this clonotype: A junction end diverges from the germline sequence, so it may reflect a read error.

One entry per CDR3 protein, called by TCRdb with MiXCR from the PCR reads. Among around 20,000 distinct CDR3 sequences listed, about 35% were seen once. The receptor was isolated from a male donor with retroperitoneal liposarcoma. What was sequenced was blood.

The chain's CDR3 is CASSTSWYQGTRFF. The CDR3 DNA reads as TGTGCCAGCAGCACAAGTTGGTACCAAGGAACCCGGTTCTTC. The chain has TRBV7-2 and TRBJ2-5, with D unresolved. CDR1 SGHTA and CDR2 FQGNSA come from the germline V gene. The CDR3 covers 14 residues.